The present T cell receptor (beta chain) was sequenced within a study of T-cell reconstitution after alpha-beta-depleted transplantation in children. Study-level points and caveats: T cells produced anew were the main source of T-cell counts and diversity one year after transplant.

About this clonotype itself: The target antigen is unknown.

The TCRbeta library incorporated unique molecular identifiers. TCRdb reanalysed the PCR reads using MiXCR and keeps one entry per CDR3 protein. The data contain 500,000 to 750,000 distinct CDR3 sequences, 10% to 15% of them singletons. The CDR3 totals 17 residues. Losses at the gene ends were 7 bases for V and 5 bases for J; bases not matched to a gene: 17. The germline V gene encodes CDR1 MNHNS and CDR2 SASEGT. Material: PBMCs, mostly from graft donor cells, obtained 360 days after TCRalphabeta/CD19-depleted stem cell transplant. This clonotype was sampled from a male patient younger than 18 who had a stem cell transplant for acute myeloid leukemia, so the T cells may come from the graft donor. V gene TRBV6-1 combines with J gene TRBJ2-7; TRBD2 agrees at 10 bases. CDR3 loop: CASTQGASGSVSHEQYF. The CDR3 nucleotides are TGTGCCAGCACCCAGGGGGCTAGCGGGAGTGTTAGTCACGAGCAGTACTTC.